These 13 T cell receptor beta chains came from one sample sequenced in a study of blood T cell repertoires in COVID-19. Method: immunoSEQ multiplex PCR; TCRdb's copy keeps in-frame clones and lacks some. Of around 180,000 clones in the sample, approximately 85% were seen once. The material sequenced was peripheral blood. Receptor source: a human donor with active or convalescent COVID-19. The donor label of this sample is uncertain.

This chain links TRBV6-6 with TRBJ2-1; 11 nucleotides match TRBD2. The CDR3 runs 16 residues. V lost 2 bases and J lost 8; bases outside the gene matches: 8. Germline loops: CDR1 MNHNY, CDR2 SVGAGI (reference sequence). Here the CDR3 DNA reads TGTGCCAGCAGTTACCTTAGCGGGGGGGCCCTGGATGAGCAGTTCTTC. It codes for CASSYLSGGALDEQFF.

This clone was seen a few times. The CDR3 coding sequence is TGCGCCAGCAGCTTGGGGGGACAGGGCATTCAGTACTTC. Translation: CASSLGGQGIQYF. V and J are TRBV5-1 and TRBJ2-4; 9 bases map to TRBD1. The length of the CDR3 is 13 residues. In germline, CDR1 is SGHRS, CDR2 YFSETQ. V was clipped by 0 bases and J by 9 bases; unmatched bases: 1.

DNA for the CDR3: TGTGCCAGCTCACCAAGGACGGGGGAGACCCAGTACTTC. Encoded protein: CASSPRTGETQYF. This sequence joins TRBV18 and TRBJ2-5; possibly TRBD2 for D (5 bases). V shed 2 bases and J shed 5 bases, with 9 bases lying between them. This CDR3 region has 13 residues. Germline V CDR1 and CDR2: KGHSH, LQKENI.

The chain links TRBV5-1 to TRBJ1-6; D possibly corresponds to TRBD1 (5 bases). V lost 4 bases and J 0 bases, leaving 11 bases between the germline ends. Germline V gene data show CDR1 as SGHRS and CDR2 as YFSETQ. This CDR3 is 16 amino acids long. CDR3 region: CASSIRQSSYNSPLHF. In nucleotides, the CDR3 is TGCGCCAGCAGCATTAGACAGAGCTCCTATAATTCACCCCTCCACTTT.

This clone was picked up a small number of times. V usage is TRBV19 and J usage is TRBJ1-5; TRBD1 matches at 9 bases. This CDR3 region has 15 residues. V trimming: 6 bases; J trimming: 5 bases; junction bases outside the gene matches: 8. Looked up from germline, CDR1 is LNHDA and CDR2 is SQIVND (reference sequence). CDR3 DNA: TGTGCCAGTAGCGCCACCGGGACAGGGCATCAGCCCCAGCATTTT. This encodes CASSATGTGHQPQHF.

Here the CDR3 reads CASSLSAGGSNEQFF. CDR3 in DNA: TGTGCCAGCAGTTTATCGGCGGGGGGGAGCAATGAGCAGTTCTTC. This chain joins TRBV28 and TRBJ2-1, with TRBD2 matching over 9 bases. V trimming: 1 base; J trimming: 6 bases; junction bases outside the gene matches: 4. The CDR3 consists of 15 residues. Germline loops: CDR1 MDHEN, CDR2 SYDVKM.

This chain uses TRBV6-6 with TRBJ1-5; a possible D gene is TRBD1 (5 bases). In germline, CDR1 is MNHNY, CDR2 SVGAGI (reference sequence). The CDR3 has 14 residues. Trimming took 6 bases from V and 7 from J, leaving 16 bases between them. Here the CDR3 DNA reads TGTGCCAGCAGCGCGGAGGGGACGTGGCAGCCCCAGCATTTT. Translating it yields CASSAEGTWQPQHF.

The rearrangement joins TRBV19 to TRBJ1-5, with D possibly matching TRBD1 (5 bases). CDR1 LNHDA and CDR2 SQIVND come from the germline V gene (reference sequence). The CDR3 spans 15 residues. V lost 8 bases and J lost 4, with 18 bases in between. CDR3 in amino acids: CASAPQGSGNQPQHF. In DNA form, the CDR3 reads TGTGCCAGTGCCCCCCAGGGCTCAGGGAATCAGCCCCAGCATTTT.

Ten or more counts support this clone. The CDR3 sequence: CASSLSRGLGSISEEAFF. As DNA, the CDR3 is TGTGCCAGCAGTTTAAGTAGGGGGTTAGGATCGATATCGGAAGAAGCTTTCTTT. V gene TRBV28 combines with J gene TRBJ1-1; tentatively, D is TRBD1 (6 bases). V was trimmed by 2 bases and J by 8 bases, leaving 27 bases between them. Germline V gene sequence: CDR1 MDHEN, CDR2 SYDVKM. CDR3 length: 18 amino acids.

This clone was seen more than once but under ten times. The chain links TRBV5-6 to TRBJ1-1; 7 positions match TRBD1. The germline CDR1 and CDR2 sequences are SGHDT and YYEEEE. This CDR3 has 13 amino acids. V dropped 4 bases and J dropped 6; count of bases not matched to a gene: 6. The DNA of the CDR3 is TGTGCCAGCAGCCTAGACAGGGCTTCTGAAGCTTTCTTT. Translating gives CASSLDRASEAFF.

The chain is built from TRBV5-1 and TRBJ2-5; D might be TRBD2 (6 bases). The CDR3 consists of 16 residues. Looked up from germline, CDR1 is SGHRS and CDR2 is YFSETQ. Trimming removed 0 bases from V and 4 bases from J, with 16 bases in between. This CDR3 reads CASSLGGGTGRETQYF. In DNA, the CDR3 is TGCGCCAGCAGCTTGGGAGGAGGGACGGGTAGAGAGACCCAGTACTTC.

This clone was detected once. V gene TRBV4-3 combines with J gene TRBJ2-5; 10 bases match TRBD2. The V gene's germline CDR1 is LGHNA and CDR2 YSLEER. This CDR3 is built from 16 residues. J lost 3 bases, V lost 2 bases, and 6 bases had no gene match. CDR3 in amino acids: CASSQSPSGGKETQYF. The CDR3 DNA reads TGCGCCAGCAGCCAATCGCCTAGCGGGGGCAAAGAGACCCAGTACTTC.

The CDR3 DNA reads TGTGCCAGCAGTGATCCCCACTACGAGCAGTACTTC. It yields the protein CASSDPHYEQYF. This chain joins TRBV6-1 and TRBJ2-7, with D unclear. CDR1 and CDR2 (germline): MNHNS, SASEGT. The CDR3 has 12 amino acids. Trimming stripped 3 bases from V and 3 bases from J, with 6 bases between.